A selection of T cell receptor beta chains follows, all from one sample in a study of cytomegalovirus exposure and HLA in healthy donors. The assay was immunoSEQ multiplex PCR, and TCRdb's table has in-frame clones only and misses some. The table lists just under 60,000 clones. The source material was PBMCs. The receptors here all came from a male donor in good health and CMV-seronegative. Both conserved end residues are part of each CDR3. Fields, in order: J gene, V gene, CDR3 protein.

TRBJ2-3	TRBV5-6	CASSPTTASTDTQYF
TRBJ2-2	TRBV5-1	CASSFSGPNTGELFF
TRBJ2-5	TRBV13	CASSLDFGGSQETQYF
TRBJ2-3	TRBV27	CASSLSGLDTQYF
TRBJ1-2	TRBV6-5	CASSPGAGYGYTF
TRBJ1-5	TRBV27	CASSLSPGQSSNQPQHF
TRBJ2-1	TRBV9	CASSATDEQFF
TRBJ1-1	TRBV4-2	CASSQDSGNTEDFF
.	TRBV30	CAWSSTGSVYEQYF
TRBJ1-1	TRBV7-9	CASQMNTEAFF
TRBJ2-7	TRBV2	CASSVNGQETNEQYF
TRBJ2-2	TRBV2	CASSDNGANTGELFF
TRBJ2-2	TRBV7-8	CASSWSGVTGELFF
TRBJ1-2	TRBV18	CASSPPWESRANGYTF
TRBJ1-3	TRBV5-6	CASSLWGRAGNTIYF
TRBJ1-1	TRBV28	CASRPEGTGGWDTEAFF
TRBJ1-3	TRBV4-1	CASSQVATGGKVDF
TRBJ2-1	TRBV6-5	CASSYRISRDEQFF
TRBJ2-1	TRBV18	CASSPYAGGPGNEQFF
TRBJ2-5	TRBV2	CASSGTSRAETQYF
TRBJ1-1	TRBV28	CASSGGAEAFF
TRBJ1-2	TRBV9	CASSAAGRGHSYGYTF
TRBJ1-3	TRBV7-2	CASSTQGTGNTIYF
TRBJ2-7	TRBV7-9	CASSPRRGGAYEQYF
TRBJ1-2	TRBV19	CASSEIQGAGGYTF
TRBJ2-1	TRBV5-4	CASSWGLGASGSHEQFF
TRBJ2-3	TRBV5-1	CASTSGTPRTDTQYF
TRBJ1-3	TRBV7-9	CASSMIQGPGNTIYF
TRBJ2-7	TRBV28	CASRGQGWGEQYF
TRBJ2-1	TRBV19	CASSSQVETSGRHNEQFF
TRBJ1-1	TRBV18	CASSPDRQNTEAFF
TRBJ2-7	TRBV2	CASNPLETDFYEQYF
TRBJ2-3	TRBV5-1	CASSKGQGRADKQYF
TRBJ2-1	TRBV7-2	CASSPQGGNEQFF
TRBJ2-2	TRBV5-4	CASSLDLNTGELFF
TRBJ1-1	TRBV4-1	CASRQGASEAFF
TRBJ1-3	TRBV18	CASSRPQGRIGNTIYF
TRBJ1-6	TRBV27	CASSLSGTGIPPLHF
TRBJ2-7	TRBV4-2	CASSQDRGGSYEQYF
TRBJ2-3	TRBV7-6	CASSLDALGGTDTQYF
TRBJ2-4	TRBV5-1	CASGSLGTGENIQYF
TRBJ1-1	TRBV29-1	CSVYPQGADTEDFF
TRBJ1-2	TRBV7-2	CASSTQGDDYGYTF
TRBJ2-1	TRBV4-1	CASSQDRGRGLGLTDNEQFF
TRBJ2-7	TRBV2	CASSQTGVEQYF
TRBJ2-7	TRBV6-5	CASSYGLGSPSYEQYF
TRBJ2-7	TRBV6-1	CAGSEGLAGGLSYEQYF
TRBJ1-1	TRBV29-1	CSGTMNTEAFF
TRBJ2-1	TRBV7-3	CASSSHGQRGGNEQFF
TRBJ2-7	TRBV18	CASSPSGLLTDEQYF